Listed below are T cell receptor beta chains from one sample, sequenced in a study of blood T cell repertoires in COVID-19. Generated by immunoSEQ multiplex PCR, the TCRdb table keeps only in-frame clones and is missing some. Of approximately 150,000 clones listed, 85% were seen once; the top ten hold around 5%. The sequencing input was peripheral blood. These receptors were collected from a woman aged 50 to 60 with COVID-19, enrolled during active disease. Each CDR3 is given with its conserved first and last residue. D genes are given only for firm matches.

>TRBV5-1|TRBJ1-3|TRBD1
CATRRLKTGSGNTIYF
>TRBV19|TRBJ1-2|.
CASSITGLSGYTF
>TRBV29-1|TRBJ2-3|.
CSAARRVVDTQYF
>TRBV7-8|TRBJ2-3|TRBD2
CASSGAGTRSGADTQYF
>TRBV5-1|TRBJ2-5|TRBD1
CASSSGGTGWQETQYF
>TRBV7-8|TRBJ2-7|TRBD1
CASSLMGLSGTGIYEQYF
>TRBV6-5|TRBJ2-1|TRBD2
CASRTLAGGPGEQFF
>TRBV9|TRBJ2-2|.
CASGPGQNTGELFF
>TRBV18|TRBJ1-6|TRBD1
CASSSTGVESPLHF
>TRBV3-1/TRBV3-2|TRBJ1-1|.
CASSQGATEAFF
>TRBV7-2|TRBJ2-1|.
CASSLGLEYNEQFF
>TRBV29-1|TRBJ1-1|.
CSVLDTTEAFF
>TRBV12-3/TRBV12-4|TRBJ1-2|.
CASSPDTFYGYTF
>TRBV11-2|TRBJ2-1|.
CASSSDILEREFF
>TRBV6-5|TRBJ2-1|TRBD2
CASTNLAGAYNEQFF
>TRBV6-5|TRBJ1-3|.
CASRFISSGNTIYF
>TRBV5-6|TRBJ1-2|.
CASSLATPYGYTF
>TRBV5-1|TRBJ1-5|TRBD1
CASSWQGESNQPQHF
>TRBV5-4|TRBJ2-6|TRBD1
CASTTPGTASGANVLTF
>TRBV19|TRBJ2-1|TRBD2
CASSSAGGPVYEQFF
>TRBV5-5|TRBJ2-2|.
CASSLQGNTGELFF
>TRBV14|TRBJ2-3|.
CASSQGEAATQYF
>TRBV7-2|TRBJ2-1|TRBD2
CASSLDSGLAHEQFF
>TRBV6-1|TRBJ2-1|TRBD1
CASRESGTGGYNEQFF
>TRBV19|TRBJ1-1|.
CASSITGNTEAFF
>TRBV12-5|TRBJ2-5|.
CASGLSPSLQETQYF
>TRBV9|TRBJ2-3|.
CASSIQGASTDTQYF
>TRBV30|TRBJ2-6|.
CAWRIGANVLTF
>TRBV30|TRBJ1-2|TRBD1
CACRTGGFNYGYTF
>TRBV3-1/TRBV3-2|TRBJ1-2|.
CASSPPLDTLIGYTF
>TRBV3-1/TRBV3-2|TRBJ2-5|.
CASSQDWAGRQETQYF
>TRBV10-1|TRBJ2-3|TRBD2
CASSARAGGTDTQYF
>TRBV18|TRBJ1-2|.
CASSPTEHYGYTF
>TRBV12-3/TRBV12-4|TRBJ2-1|.
CASSFGGNEQFF
>TRBV19|TRBJ1-4|.
CASTAPGRVEKLFF
>TRBV29-1|TRBJ2-5|.
CSVEVGPLETQYF
>TRBV5-8|TRBJ2-2|TRBD1
CASSSWTGAGELFF
>TRBV6-5|TRBJ1-1|.
CASSYAWSLNTEAFF
>TRBV15|TRBJ2-5|.
CATSREPVGETQYF
>TRBV13|TRBJ2-3|TRBD2
CASSLVGLAESTDTQYF
>TRBV6-5|TRBJ1-3|.
CASSYAGGVSRNTIYF
>TRBV19|TRBJ1-6|.
CASSQDSLSYNSPLHF
>TRBV7-2|TRBJ2-7|.
CASSPSGYSYEQYF
>TRBV11-2|TRBJ2-6|TRBD2
CASSSGGGPNEGANVLTF
>TRBV3-1/TRBV3-2|TRBJ2-3|.
CASSQEGPRVVYF
>TRBV10-3|TRBJ2-1|.
CAISVSNEQFF